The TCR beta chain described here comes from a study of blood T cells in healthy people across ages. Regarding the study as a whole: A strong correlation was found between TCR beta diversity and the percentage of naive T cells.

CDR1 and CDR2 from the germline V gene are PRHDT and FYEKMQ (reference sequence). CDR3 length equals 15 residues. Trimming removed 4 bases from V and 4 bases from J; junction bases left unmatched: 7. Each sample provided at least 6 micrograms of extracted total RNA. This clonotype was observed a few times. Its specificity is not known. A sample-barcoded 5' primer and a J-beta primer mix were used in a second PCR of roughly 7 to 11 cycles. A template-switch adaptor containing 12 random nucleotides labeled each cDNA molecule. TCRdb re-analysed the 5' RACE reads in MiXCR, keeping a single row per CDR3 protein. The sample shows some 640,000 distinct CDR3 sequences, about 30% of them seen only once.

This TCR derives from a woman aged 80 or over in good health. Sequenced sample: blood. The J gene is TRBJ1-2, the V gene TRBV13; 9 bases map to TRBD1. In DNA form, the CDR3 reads TGTGCCAGCAGCTCCCGGGACAGGGCTCTCTATGGCTACACCTTC. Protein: CASSSRDRALYGYTF.